Sequencing of this T cell receptor (beta chain) was carried out in a study of blood T cell repertoires in COVID-19. Study details: Samples taken during acute and convalescent COVID-19 were collected in the United States, Italy and Spain. Sample material is recorded as cDNA or gDNA derived from T cells, B-cell-depleted T cells, or PBMCs.

This CDR3 is built from 14 residues. From germline, CDR1 is MDHEN and CDR2 SYDVKM. The V and J ends lost 5 bases and 4 bases respectively, with 14 bases between them. Profiled with immunoSEQ multiplex PCR; TCRdb holds only in-frame clones, not every one. The data show 250,000 to 350,000 clones, around four fifths seen once. Comment on this clone: Different DNA sequences within this sample yield the same CDR3.

This receptor was taken from a woman between 50 and 59 years old with active or convalescent COVID-19. The sample consisted of peripheral blood. The rearrangement links TRBV28 to TRBJ1-1; a weak D match, TRBD1 (5 bases). The CDR3 spells CASSLRGGSTEAFF. The CDR3, as DNA: TGTGCCAGCAGTCTACGGGGGGGTAGCACTGAAGCTTTCTTT.